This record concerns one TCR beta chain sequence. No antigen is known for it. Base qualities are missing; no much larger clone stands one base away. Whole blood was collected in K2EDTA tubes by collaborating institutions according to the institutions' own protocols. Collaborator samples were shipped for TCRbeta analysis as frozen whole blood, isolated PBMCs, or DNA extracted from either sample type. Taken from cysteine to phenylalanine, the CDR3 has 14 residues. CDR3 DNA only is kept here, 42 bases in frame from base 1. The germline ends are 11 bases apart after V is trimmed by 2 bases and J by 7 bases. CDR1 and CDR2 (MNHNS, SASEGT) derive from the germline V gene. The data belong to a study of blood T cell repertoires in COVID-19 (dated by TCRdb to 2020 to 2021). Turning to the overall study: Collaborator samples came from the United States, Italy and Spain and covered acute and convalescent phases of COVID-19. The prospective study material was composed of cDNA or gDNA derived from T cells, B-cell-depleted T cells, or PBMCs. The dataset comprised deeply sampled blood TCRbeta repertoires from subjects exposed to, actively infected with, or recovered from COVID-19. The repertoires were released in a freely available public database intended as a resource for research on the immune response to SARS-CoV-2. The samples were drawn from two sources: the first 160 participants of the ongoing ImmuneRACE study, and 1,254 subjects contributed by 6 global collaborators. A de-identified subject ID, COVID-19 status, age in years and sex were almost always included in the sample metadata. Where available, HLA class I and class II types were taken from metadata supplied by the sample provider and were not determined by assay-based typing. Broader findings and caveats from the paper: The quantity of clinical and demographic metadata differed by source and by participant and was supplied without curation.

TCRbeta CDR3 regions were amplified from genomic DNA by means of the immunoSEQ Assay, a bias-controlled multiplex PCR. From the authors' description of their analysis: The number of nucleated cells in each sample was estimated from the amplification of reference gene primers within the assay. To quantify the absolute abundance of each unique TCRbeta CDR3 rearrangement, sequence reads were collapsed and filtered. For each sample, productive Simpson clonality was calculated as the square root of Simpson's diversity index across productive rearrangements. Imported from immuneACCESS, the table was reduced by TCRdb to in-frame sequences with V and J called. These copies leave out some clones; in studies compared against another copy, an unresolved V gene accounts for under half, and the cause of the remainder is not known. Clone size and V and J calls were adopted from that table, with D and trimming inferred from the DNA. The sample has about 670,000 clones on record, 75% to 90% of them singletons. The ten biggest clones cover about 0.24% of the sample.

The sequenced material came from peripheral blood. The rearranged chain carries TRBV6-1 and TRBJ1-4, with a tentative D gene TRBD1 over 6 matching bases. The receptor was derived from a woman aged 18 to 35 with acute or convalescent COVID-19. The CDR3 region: CASSEQGWSEKLFF. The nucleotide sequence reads TGTGCCAGCAGTGAACAGGGGTGGAGTGAAAAACTGTTTTTT.